This T cell receptor (beta chain) was profiled in a study of STAT5B mutations in CD4+ large granular lymphocyte leukemia. General observations from the study: Patient CD4-sorted repertoires looked more clonal than healthy CD4+ repertoires, even without putative leukemic clones. Without HLA matching, higher CD4+ than CD8+ T-LGLL clonality could reflect small sample size. TRBV06-family usage was enriched in top patient clones (8/27) versus controls (2/35).

This CDR3 is built from 16 residues. Per the germline V gene, CDR1 is LNHDA and CDR2 is SQIVND (reference sequence). Trimming removed 5 bases from V and 4 bases from J; junction bases left unmatched: 13. Sequencing was at survey level. The table came from immunoSEQ multiplex PCR; TCRdb's copy has only in-frame clones and leaves some out. The sample holds tens of thousands of clones, roughly 77% seen once. A remark on this clone: The target antigen is unknown.

What was sequenced was CD4+ T cells from blood buffy coats. The chain employs TRBV19 and TRBJ1-1, with 7 bases aligning to TRBD1. The source is a human donor in good health. The CDR3 DNA is TGTGCCAGTAGTCCGACGGTCGACAGGGCGTCCACTGAAGCTTTCTTT. Encoded protein: CASSPTVDRASTEAFF.